These T cell receptor beta chains were read from a single sample in a study of cytomegalovirus exposure and HLA in healthy donors. Assay: immunoSEQ multiplex PCR; the TCRdb copy retains only in-frame clones and omits some. The data show roughly 180,000 clones, roughly 85% seen once. Sequenced sample: PBMCs. The source of these receptors is a man younger than 45 in good health and CMV-seronegative. The CDR3 runs from the conserved cysteine through the conserved F or W. A D gene is named only where the DNA matches it firmly. Clone size is given for some rows only: seen once, a few or many times, or a class if the clone is expanded.

TRBV19	.	TRBJ2-2	TRBD2	TGTGCCAGTAGTCCCTCGGGACTAGCGGGGCCATTGAACACCGGGGAGCTGTTTTTT	CASSPSGLAGPLNTGELFF
TRBV7-9	once	TRBJ1-1	.	TGTGCCAGCGGGCAGGGGAACACTGAAGCTTTCTTT	CASGQGNTEAFF
TRBV28	.	TRBJ2-1	.	TGTGCCAGCAGTCCAGCTAGCGTTTCCTACAATGAGCAGTTCTTC	CASSPASVSYNEQFF
TRBV10-3	.	TRBJ2-1	.	TGTGCCACAACCTTGGGGGGACTTGGGGAGCAGTTCTTC	CATTLGGLGEQFF
TRBV27	.	TRBJ2-5	.	TGTGCCAGCAGTTTACCGGGGGAGACCCAGTACTTC	CASSLPGETQYF
TRBV5-1	.	TRBJ2-1	TRBD2	TGCGCCAGCAGCTTGGAGGGGCGGGGGGGGGCCCAGTTACAGTTCTTC	CASSLEGRGGAQLQFF
TRBV7-3	few	TRBJ2-7	.	TGTGCCAGCAGCTTAGCACAGGGGGGGATTTACGAGCAGTACTTC	CASSLAQGGIYEQYF
TRBV2	few	TRBJ2-7	.	TGTGCCAGCAGTGAAATGGGACATAACTACGAGCAGTACTTC	CASSEMGHNYEQYF
TRBV18	.	TRBJ2-5	.	TGTGCCAGCTCACCCTGGTCCGGGGTTGAGACCCAGTACTTC	CASSPWSGVETQYF
TRBV28	.	TRBJ2-7	.	TGTGCCAGCAAAGATGGGGACATCGGAACACCCTACGAGCAGTACTTC	CASKDGDIGTPYEQYF
TRBV19	.	TRBJ2-1	TRBD2	TGTGCCAGTAGTCGCAGGGAGGGAGAGCAGTTCTTC	CASSRREGEQFF
TRBV19	.	TRBJ1-2	TRBD1	TGTGCCAGTATTCGGACAGGAGCTAACTATGGCTACACCTTC	CASIRTGANYGYTF
TRBV27	.	TRBJ1-1	.	TGTGCCAGCAGTTTATGGGGTAGGGGCCAATCTGGGGCTGAAGCTTTCTTT	CASSLWGRGQSGAEAFF
TRBV30	.	TRBJ1-5	.	TGTGCCTGGCGCTCTGCGGGGAGGGGGAATCAGCCCCAGCATTTT	CAWRSAGRGNQPQHF
TRBV4-1	.	TRBJ1-2	TRBD1	TGCGCCAGCACCCCGGGACAGGGACACTATGGCTACACCTTC	CASTPGQGHYGYTF